This TCR beta chain appears in the sequencing data of a study of blood T cell repertoires in COVID-19. Study-wide context: Specimens from acute and convalescent COVID-19 originated in the United States, Italy and Spain. The cDNA or gDNA used as material had been derived from T cells, B-cell-depleted T cells, or PBMCs.

Trimming stripped 3 bases from V and 1 base from J, with 12 bases between. The CDR3 runs to 15 residues. Germline lookup yields CDR1 SEHNR and CDR2 FQNEAQ (reference sequence). In the original processing: Researchers report that nucleated cell counts were estimated from reference gene primer amplification. Assay: immunoSEQ multiplex PCR; the TCRdb copy retains only in-frame clones and omits some. That table supplies the V and J calls and clone size; D and trimming were determined from the DNA. This sample has about 40,000 clones, with roughly 83% found just once. This TCR was recovered from a human donor with acute or convalescent COVID-19. The donor label of this sample is uncertain. The V and J genes are TRBV7-9 and TRBJ1-1; D may be TRBD1 (6 bases). The sequencing sample was made of peripheral blood. CDR3 DNA sequence: TGTGCCAGCAGCTTGGGTTCGACAGGGAACACTGAAGCTTTCTTT. This encodes CASSLGSTGNTEAFF. The variable domain in full, with the rest retrieved from reference TRBV7-9 and TRBJ1-1, is DTGVSQNPRHKITKRGQNVTFRCDPISEHNRLYWYRQTLGQGPEFLTYFQNEAQLEKSRLLSDRFSAERPKGSFSTLEIQRTEQGDSAMYLCASSLGSTGNTEAFFGQGTRLTVV.